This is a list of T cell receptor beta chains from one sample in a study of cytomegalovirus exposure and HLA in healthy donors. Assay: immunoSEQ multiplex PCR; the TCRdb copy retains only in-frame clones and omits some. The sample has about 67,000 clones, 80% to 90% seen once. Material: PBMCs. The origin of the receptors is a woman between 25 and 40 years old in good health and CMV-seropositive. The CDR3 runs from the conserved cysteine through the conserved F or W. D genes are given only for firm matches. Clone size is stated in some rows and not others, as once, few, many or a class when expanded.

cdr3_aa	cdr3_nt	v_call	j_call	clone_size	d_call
CASSYSRKGDGRSF	TGTGCCAGCAGTTACTCGAGAAAAGGGGATGGCCGGTCCTTC	TRBV6-5	TRBJ1-2	-	-
CASSERPSGSDWETQYF	TGTGCCAGCAGTGAGAGGCCTAGCGGGAGCGATTGGGAGACCCAGTACTTC	TRBV25-1	TRBJ2-5	-	TRBD2
CASSIRALSSYNEQFF	TGTGCCAGTAGTATAAGAGCCCTGAGCTCCTACAATGAGCAGTTCTTC	TRBV19	TRBJ2-1	-	-
CASSVGRLAGAKGEQYF	TGTGCCAGCAGCGTTGGGCGACTAGCGGGAGCGAAGGGAGAGCAGTACTTC	TRBV11-2	TRBJ2-7	-	TRBD2
CASSPRGTSGRGSGRSDTQYF	TGTGCCAGCTCACCACGCGGGACTAGCGGGAGGGGATCCGGAAGGTCAGATACGCAGTATTTT	TRBV18	TRBJ2-3	-	TRBD2
CASSQLAGGSTDTQYF	TGTGCCAGCAGCCAACTAGCGGGAGGGAGCACAGATACGCAGTATTTT	TRBV7-3	TRBJ2-3	-	TRBD2
CASSAPGQGSGEQYF	TGTGCCAGCAGCGCTCCGGGACAGGGGTCGGGTGAGCAGTACTTC	TRBV5-5	TRBJ2-5	-	TRBD1
CASTSGQGVNIQYF	TGTGCCAGCACCTCTGGACAGGGTGTAAACATTCAGTACTTC	TRBV6-1	TRBJ2-4	-	TRBD1
CASSFLTDNGYTF	TGTGCCAGCAGTTTCTTAACAGATAATGGCTACACCTTC	TRBV28	TRBJ1-2	-	-
CASSYSQGATDTQYF	TGTGCCAGCAGTTACTCACAGGGGGCAACAGATACGCAGTATTTT	TRBV6-5	TRBJ2-3	-	TRBD1
CASSITGGRTEAFF	TGTGCCAGTAGTATAACAGGGGGCAGGACTGAAGCTTTCTTT	TRBV19	TRBJ1-1	-	TRBD1
CASSALAGGNTGELFF	TGCGCCAGCAGCGCTTTAGCGGGAGGAAACACCGGGGAGCTGTTTTTT	TRBV10-1	TRBJ2-2	-	TRBD2
CASSQGAATDTQYF	TGTGCCAGCAGCCAAGGGGCCGCAACAGATACGCAGTATTTT	TRBV6-6	TRBJ2-3	once	-
CASSDYSGRTYNEQFF	TGTGCCAGCAGCGACTATAGCGGGAGGACCTACAATGAGCAGTTCTTC	TRBV11-2	TRBJ2-1	-	TRBD2
CATSRDTVVTQYF	TGTGCCACCAGCAGAGATACAGTGGTGACCCAGTACTTC	TRBV15	TRBJ2-5	-	-
CASSVESRQETQYF	TGTGCCAGCAGCGTAGAATCCAGGCAAGAGACCCAGTACTTC	TRBV9	TRBJ2-5	-	-
CASSPRAGGPGEQYF	TGTGCCAGCTCACCTCGAGCGGGAGGGCCGGGAGAGCAGTACTTC	TRBV18	TRBJ2-7	-	TRBD2
CASRSPSGGKTEAFF	TGTGCCAGCAGGAGCCCGTCGGGGGGCAAGACTGAAGCTTTCTTT	TRBV2	TRBJ1-1	-	-
CASSQSLVGGKEAFF	TGTGCCAGCAGCCAAAGTCTAGTCGGGGGTAAGGAAGCTTTCTTT	TRBV7-9	TRBJ1-1	-	-
CASSPQGLVGVGVYNEQFF	TGTGCCAGCAGCCCTCAAGGACTAGTGGGGGTGGGGGTCTACAATGAGCAGTTCTTC	TRBV9	TRBJ2-1	-	TRBD2
CASSLKPGQGYGYTF	TGTGCCAGCAGCCTTAAACCGGGACAGGGCTATGGCTACACCTTC	TRBV4-2	TRBJ1-2	-	TRBD1
CASSFGRGVYEQYF	TGCGCCAGCAGCTTCGGGAGGGGGGTCTACGAGCAGTACTTC	TRBV5-1	TRBJ2-7	-	TRBD2
CASSGAGDTDTQYF	TGTGCCAGCAGTGGGGCGGGAGACACAGATACGCAGTATTTT	TRBV28	TRBJ2-3	-	TRBD2
CASSVQSLNTGELFF	TGTGCCAGCAGCGTACAGAGTCTAAACACCGGGGAGCTGTTTTTT	TRBV11-3	TRBJ2-2	-	-
CAIQRGNYGYTF	TGTGCCATTCAGCGGGGAAACTATGGCTACACCTTC	TRBV10-3	TRBJ1-2	few	-
CASSLPTHPDRPLRTQYF	TGTGCCAGCAGCTTACCGACGCACCCTGACAGGCCCCTTCGGACCCAGTACTTC	TRBV7-9	TRBJ2-5	-	-
CASNRLAGRSYNEQFF	TGTGCCAGCAACCGACTAGCGGGCCGATCCTACAATGAGCAGTTCTTC	TRBV7-8	TRBJ2-1	once	TRBD2
CAWSVSHEQYF	TGTGCCTGGAGTGTAAGCCACGAGCAGTACTTC	TRBV30	TRBJ2-7	-	-
CATSGASAQLNEQFF	TGTGCCACCTCTGGGGCATCTGCCCAACTAAATGAGCAGTTCTTC	TRBV6-5	TRBJ2-1	-	-
CASSLPGASTDTQYF	TGTGCCAGCAGCTTGCCAGGGGCTAGCACAGATACGCAGTATTTT	TRBV5-4	TRBJ2-3	-	-
CASRLGSDLLYEQYF	TGTGCCAGCAGGCTGGGTAGCGACCTCCTCTACGAGCAGTACTTC	TRBV5-4	TRBJ2-7	once	-
CASSLGLAGALDTQYF	TGTGCCAGTAGTTTGGGACTAGCGGGAGCCCTCGATACGCAGTATTTT	TRBV19	TRBJ2-3	-	TRBD2
CSVDLTGYYGYTF	TGCAGCGTTGATCTGACAGGGTACTATGGCTACACCTTC	TRBV29-1	TRBJ1-2	-	TRBD1
CASSEDSNAYNEQFF	TGTGCCAGCAGTGAGGACAGTAATGCCTACAATGAGCAGTTCTTC	TRBV2	TRBJ2-1	-	-
CASTIQPQGTGELFF	TGTGCCAGCACCATTCAACCCCAGGGGACCGGGGAGCTGTTTTTT	TRBV5-6	TRBJ2-2	-	-
CASSLEFRGTQYF	TGTGCCAGCAGCTTAGAGTTCCGGGGGACCCAGTACTTC	TRBV7-6	TRBJ2-5	once	-
CASGPGLAVYNEQFF	TGTGCTAGTGGTCCGGGACTAGCGGTCTACAATGAGCAGTTCTTC	TRBV12-5	TRBJ2-1	-	TRBD2
CASSRRQGNSPLHF	TGTGCCAGCTCTAGGCGACAGGGAAATTCACCCCTCCACTTT	TRBV2	TRBJ1-6	-	TRBD1
CASSVWASATDTQYF	TGTGCCAGCAGCGTATGGGCTAGCGCCACAGATACGCAGTATTTT	TRBV9	TRBJ2-3	-	-
CASRSGGYTDTQYF	TGTGCCAGCAGGAGTGGCGGCTACACAGATACGCAGTATTTT	TRBV2	TRBJ2-3	-	-
CASSYRLAGVPDTQYF	TGCGCCAGCAGCTACAGACTAGCGGGAGTTCCAGATACGCAGTATTTT	TRBV5-1	TRBJ2-3	-	TRBD2
CASREAGAVSPLHF	TGTGCCAGCAGGGAGGCAGGGGCAGTCTCACCCCTCCACTTT	TRBV6-1	TRBJ1-6	-	-
CASSSDRGGAFF	TGTGCCAGCAGCTCCGACAGGGGGGGAGCTTTCTTT	TRBV2	TRBJ1-1	-	TRBD1
CASSDPHGESNGYTF	TGTGCCAGCAGTGACCCACACGGGGAATCGAATGGCTACACCTTC	TRBV6-1	TRBJ1-2	few	-
CASSSYPGLLTGELFF	TGTGCCAGCAGCTCTTATCCGGGACTGCTCACCGGGGAGCTGTTTTTT	TRBV5-4	TRBJ2-2	-	-
CSVEGGSGELFF	TGCAGCGTTGAAGGGGGCTCAGGGGAGCTGTTTTTT	TRBV29-1	TRBJ2-2	-	-
CASSQDGSRDTQYF	TGTGCCAGCAGCCAGGACGGGAGCAGAGATACGCAGTATTTT	TRBV5-5	TRBJ2-3	-	-
CSVVGGAYGYTF	TGCAGCGTTGTCGGGGGGGCGTATGGCTACACCTTC	TRBV29-1	TRBJ1-2	-	-
CASSKERLDYGYTF	TGTGCCAGCAGCAAAGAAAGACTGGACTATGGCTACACCTTC	TRBV6-1	TRBJ1-2	few	-
CASSVPQGSNQPQHF	TGTGCCAGCAGTGTCCCACAGGGGAGCAATCAGCCCCAGCATTTT	TRBV28	TRBJ1-5	few	TRBD1
CASSDGGVAEAFF	TGTGCCAGCAGTGACGGGGGGGTAGCTGAAGCTTTCTTT	TRBV6-1	TRBJ1-1	few	-